A selection of T cell receptor beta chains follows, all from one sample in a study of T cell changes during pregnancy in multiple sclerosis. The table came from immunoSEQ multiplex PCR; TCRdb's copy has only in-frame clones and leaves some out. The data show roughly 90,000 clones, 85% to 95% seen once. The starting material was peripheral blood, obtained in the third trimester of pregnancy. All receptors come from a female donor with multiple sclerosis, enrolled in a pregnancy study. The CDR3 runs from the conserved cysteine through the conserved F or W. The order of the fields is D gene, J gene, clone size, V gene, CDR3 DNA, CDR3 protein. D genes are given only for firm matches. Not all rows give a size; the values are once, few, many and, for expanded clones, a class.

>TRBD2|TRBJ2-3|-|TRBV5-1
TGCGCCAGCAGCTTTCTAGCGGCCCACACAGATACGCAGTATTTT
CASSFLAAHTDTQYF
>TRBD1|TRBJ1-5|-|TRBV18
TGTGCCAGCTCACCAGAGGGACAGTCGAGCAATCAGCCCCAGCATTTT
CASSPEGQSSNQPQHF
>-|TRBJ1-4|-|TRBV30
TGTGCCTGGAGTGTGGGTCTTACAGGGCCCAATGAAAAACTGTTTTTT
CAWSVGLTGPNEKLFF
>-|TRBJ1-5|-|TRBV28
TGTGCCAGCAGTCCGACACCAATCAATCAGCCCCAGCATTTT
CASSPTPINQPQHF
>TRBD2|TRBJ2-5|-|TRBV2
TGTGCCAGCAGCCATGGGGGGGAGCAGTACTTC
CASSHGGEQYF
>TRBD1|TRBJ1-2|-|TRBV7-8
TGTGCCAGCAGCTTAATAAGGACAGGGAACTATGGCTACACCTTC
CASSLIRTGNYGYTF
>-|TRBJ2-1|once|TRBV2
TGTGCCAGCAGTGAAAGGGGTCGGAATGAGCAGTTCTTC
CASSERGRNEQFF
>-|TRBJ1-2|-|TRBV6-1
TGTGCCAGCAGTGAAGTGCGGGCGGGAGGGACCTATGGCTACACCTTC
CASSEVRAGGTYGYTF
>TRBD1|TRBJ2-1|-|TRBV10-3
TGTGCCATCAGCGAGACAGGGGGCTCTCCCAATGAGCAGTTCTTC
CAISETGGSPNEQFF
>-|TRBJ2-3|-|TRBV28
TGTGCCAGCAGTCCATCCCGACTTGCCCACACAGATACGCAGTATTTT
CASSPSRLAHTDTQYF
>TRBD2|TRBJ2-1|-|TRBV11-1
TGTGCCAGCAGTACAATGGGACTAGCGGACTACAATGAGCAGTTCTTC
CASSTMGLADYNEQFF
>TRBD2|TRBJ2-7|-|TRBV15
TGTGCCACCAGCCTCGGGAGGACTAGCGGGAGATTTAGGGGCTACGAGCAGTACTTC
CATSLGRTSGRFRGYEQYF
>TRBD2|TRBJ2-1|-|TRBV5-1
TGCGCCAGCAGCCTACGGACTAGCGGGAGGGCCAGCACCTACAATGAGCAGTTCTTC
CASSLRTSGRASTYNEQFF
>-|TRBJ1-3|once|TRBV30
TGTGCCTGGAGTCAAGACAACTCTGGAAACACCATATATTTT
CAWSQDNSGNTIYF
>-|TRBJ2-4|-|TRBV30
TGTGCCTGGAGTGTACTCAATCAGGGAATGGGCATTCAGTACTTC
CAWSVLNQGMGIQYF
>-|TRBJ1-4|-|TRBV11-3
TGTGCCAGCAGCTTCCCGAAACTGTTTTTT
CASSFPKLFF
>TRBD2|TRBJ2-1|-|TRBV27
TGTGCCAGCAGTTTACGACTAGCGGGAGGGAGTAATGAGCAGTTCTTC
CASSLRLAGGSNEQFF
>-|TRBJ2-7|-|TRBV7-2
TGTGCCAGCAGCGGACCAAGGACTCCCTACGAGCAGTACTTC
CASSGPRTPYEQYF
>TRBD2|TRBJ2-7|-|TRBV5-1
TGCGCCAGCAGCTTCACTAGCGGGAGTAGTTACGAGCAGTACTTC
CASSFTSGSSYEQYF
>-|TRBJ1-1|-|TRBV28
TGTGCCAGCAGACTCATGGACAGGAACACTGAAGCTTTCTTT
CASRLMDRNTEAFF
>TRBD2|TRBJ2-7|-|TRBV5-1
TGCGCCAGCAGCTTGTTTAGCGGGAGCTCCTACGAGCAGTACTTC
CASSLFSGSSYEQYF
>-|TRBJ1-1|-|TRBV5-5
TGTGCCAGCAGCTTGGTGACAGGTCCCTATGAAGCTTTCTTT
CASSLVTGPYEAFF
>TRBD1|TRBJ2-7|-|TRBV9
TGTGCCAGCAGCTTAAACCCTCCCGGGACAGGGGCGAGCGAGCAGTACTTC
CASSLNPPGTGASEQYF
>TRBD2|TRBJ2-1|-|TRBV6-5
TGTGCCAGCAGTCCTAGCGGGAGCTCCTACAATGAGCAGTTCTTC
CASSPSGSSYNEQFF
>-|TRBJ1-1|-|TRBV2
TGTGCCAGCAGTGAAGCGGGCGAGAGCACTGAAGCTTTCTTT
CASSEAGESTEAFF
>-|TRBJ2-7|-|TRBV6-1
TGTGCCAGCAGTGAAGCCAGAGGCGAGCAGTACTTC
CASSEARGEQYF
>TRBD2|TRBJ2-3|-|TRBV27
TGTGCCAGCAGTTCCCAAGGACTAGCTCGGGGTACGCAGTATTTT
CASSSQGLARGTQYF
>-|TRBJ1-4|-|TRBV2
TGTGCCAGCGGCGTCAGGTTATCTAATGAAAAACTGTTTTTT
CASGVRLSNEKLFF
>TRBD1|TRBJ2-7|-|TRBV28
TGTGCCAGCACTCCCCCGGGACAGGGCAGCTACGAGCAGTACTTC
CASTPPGQGSYEQYF
>-|TRBJ1-4|-|TRBV28
TGTGCCAGCAGTTTGGGGAGCGAAAAACTGTTTTTT
CASSLGSEKLFF
>-|TRBJ2-1|-|TRBV5-5
TGTGCCAGCAGCTTGGGGGGGCACAATGAGCAGTTCTTC
CASSLGGHNEQFF
>-|TRBJ2-2|-|TRBV19
TGTGCCAGCCACAGGGAATTCGGCGGGGAGCTGTTTTTT
CASHREFGGELFF
>TRBD2|TRBJ2-1|-|TRBV5-4
TGTGCCAGCAGCATGACTAGCCACCCCCCCAATGAGCAGTTCTTC
CASSMTSHPPNEQFF
>TRBD2|TRBJ2-3|-|TRBV7-2
TGTGCCAGCAGCGGGGGACTAGCGGGAGCCACAGATACGCAGTATTTT
CASSGGLAGATDTQYF
>TRBD2|TRBJ2-3|-|TRBV19
TGTGCCAGTACCGGGACTAGCGTTAGCACAGATACGCAGTATTTT
CASTGTSVSTDTQYF
>-|TRBJ1-2|-|TRBV6-1
TGTGCCAGCAGTGCCTACCCGGGGGGGACAAGCTATGGCTACACCTTC
CASSAYPGGTSYGYTF
>-|TRBJ1-2|once|TRBV7-2
TGTGCCAGCAGCCTGTGGGAGGGCTACACCTTC
CASSLWEGYTF
>-|TRBJ1-5|-|TRBV28
TGTGCCAGCAGCTACTGGGGGGGAAGGCGTCAGCCCCAGCATTTT
CASSYWGGRRQPQHF
>TRBD1|TRBJ1-2|-|TRBV30
TGTGCCTGGAGTGTACTGGGACAGTACACCTTC
CAWSVLGQYTF
>-|TRBJ2-5|-|TRBV29-1
TGCAGCATCGCCGGGACACAAGCCGTCGGGACCCAGTACTTC
CSIAGTQAVGTQYF
>-|TRBJ1-1|-|TRBV7-2
TGTGCCAGCAGCTTCAGTGCAGGGTTCGGGAACACTGAAGCTTTCTTT
CASSFSAGFGNTEAFF
>TRBD1|TRBJ1-1|-|TRBV18
TGTGCCAGCTCACCCATGACAGGGGGCAAAGAAGCTTTCTTT
CASSPMTGGKEAFF
>-|TRBJ1-3|few|TRBV4-2
TGTGCCAGCAGCCGACAGCTCTCCTCTGGAAACACCATATATTTT
CASSRQLSSGNTIYF
>-|TRBJ1-1|-|TRBV7-7
TGTGCTAGCAGCTTAGCGCGACTTAACACTGAAGCTTTCTTT
CASSLARLNTEAFF
>TRBD1|TRBJ1-1|-|TRBV19
TGTGCCAGTAGTAAGAGACAGGGCTTGAACACTGAAGCTTTCTTT
CASSKRQGLNTEAFF
>TRBD1|TRBJ1-2|-|TRBV14
TGTGCCAGCAGCCAAGGACAGGGGCCCAACTATGGCTACACCTTC
CASSQGQGPNYGYTF
>TRBD2|TRBJ2-1|-|TRBV7-6
TGTGCCAGCAGCTTAGCTTCGGCGGGAGGGGAGCAGTTCTTC
CASSLASAGGEQFF
>-|TRBJ2-1|-|TRBV6-5
TGTGCCAGCAGTTACGGAGGCCTCCCTGTAGATGAGCAGTTCTTC
CASSYGGLPVDEQFF
>-|TRBJ1-4|-|TRBV6-1
TGTGCCAGCAGTGAAGAGGGGACTAATGAAAAACTGTTTTTT
CASSEEGTNEKLFF
>TRBD1|TRBJ2-7|-|TRBV10-3
TGTGCCATCAGTGAGCCGGGACAGTCTTGGGAGCAGTACTTC
CAISEPGQSWEQYF
>-|TRBJ2-5|-|TRBV11-2
TGTGCCAGCAGCTTAGTCCCCCCGGGGAGAGAGACCCAGTACTTC
CASSLVPPGRETQYF
>TRBD2|TRBJ2-4|-|TRBV28
TGTGCCAGCAGTCTCCCTAAGGGACTAGAATTGGCCAAAAACATTCAGTACTTC
CASSLPKGLELAKNIQYF
>-|TRBJ2-1|-|TRBV7-3
TGTGCCAGCAGCTCCGAAGCGGTGGGGTTCAATGAGCAGTTCTTC
CASSSEAVGFNEQFF
>-|TRBJ2-2|-|TRBV6-1
TGTGCCAGCAGTGAAATCGGTGGAGCTTTGAACACCGGGGAGCTGTTTTTT
CASSEIGGALNTGELFF
>-|TRBJ1-5|-|TRBV27
TGTGCCAGCAGTACCCAGGGTTTTTCGCCCCAGCATTTT
CASSTQGFSPQHF
>-|TRBJ2-1|-|TRBV7-2
TGTGCCAGCAGTTCCATCGGAGGGGGGGCCTCCTACAATGAGCAGTTCTTC
CASSSIGGGASYNEQFF
>-|TRBJ1-4|-|TRBV28
TGTGCCAGCAGTTCTTCCCCGAATGAAAAACTGTTTTTT
CASSSSPNEKLFF
>-|TRBJ1-1|-|TRBV5-1
TGCGCCAGCAGCCTAGACAGGAACACTGAAGCTTTCTTT
CASSLDRNTEAFF
>-|TRBJ2-7|-|TRBV29-1
TGCAGCGTTAGTATAGCGGGACAGCCTTCCTACGAGCAGTACTTC
CSVSIAGQPSYEQYF
>-|TRBJ1-1|-|TRBV28
TGTGCCAGCAGTTCCGACAGGTTGAACACTGAAGCTTTCTTT
CASSSDRLNTEAFF